This T cell receptor beta chain was identified during a study of T-cell reconstitution after alpha-beta-depleted transplantation in children. This clonotype was detected ten times or more. CDR3 size: 13 residues. Germline values: CDR1 SGHNT, CDR2 YYREEE (reference sequence). Trimming took 9 bases from V and 3 from J, leaving 15 bases between them. Preparing the TCRbeta library involved the use of unique molecular identifiers. TCRdb passed the PCR reads through MiXCR, listing each CDR3 protein once. This sample carries more than 200,000 distinct CDR3 sequences, around 9.7% of them seen once, and the ten largest clones take over 4.5%.

This chain joins TRBV5-4 and TRBJ1-2; D is unclear. The receptor comes from a human donor who donated a stem cell graft to a child with SCID. The sequencing here drew on PBMCs from the stem cell graft donor, taken from the stem cell graft. The chain's CDR3 is CATRAAGHYGYTF. CDR3 in DNA: TGTGCCACCCGGGCCGCGGGTCACTATGGCTACACCTTC.